This T cell receptor beta chain was captured by sequencing in a study of control samples from healthy donors and cancer patients. CDR3 length equals 17 residues. Germline V lookup: CDR1 LNHDA, CDR2 SQIVND (reference sequence). The V and J ends lost 5 bases and 4 bases respectively, with 23 bases between them. Profiling relied on immunoSEQ multiplex PCR, and the TCRdb table lists in-frame clones only, not all of them. Among 80,000 to 100,000 clones listed, just over 85% were seen once. The rearrangement links TRBV19 to TRBJ2-5; TRBD1 or TRBD2 may be the D gene (5 bases each). The sequenced sample consisted of blood. This clonotype was sampled from a man aged 25 to 40 in good health. The CDR3 nucleotides are TGTGCCAGTAGTCCGCCAAATCCGCTAGGGGCGGGAGAGACCCAGTACTTC. Its protein is CASSPPNPLGAGETQYF.